This is a list of T cell receptor beta chains from one sample in a study of vaccination and CD4 T cells after COVID-19. No antigen is known for these receptors. TCRdb reprocessed the PCR reads via MiXCR and lists one record per CDR3 protein. In the table there are about 8,800 distinct CDR3 sequences, 60% of which are singletons. The sequenced sample was cultured CD4+ T cells from blood, obtained after SARS-CoV-2 vaccination. The origin of the receptors is a human donor with COVID-19. CDR3s include the opening cysteine and the closing phenylalanine or tryptophan. The order of the fields is clone size, V gene, J gene, D gene, CDR3 DNA, CDR3 protein. D genes are given only for firm matches. Expanded clones get a size class; other rows say once, few or many, or leave the size out.

abundance: NA
v_gene: TRBV5-6
j_gene: TRBJ2-7
d_gene: NA
CDR3nt: TGTGCCAGCAGCTTGGCGGGCCAGGGCAACAACGAGCAGTACTTC
CDR3aa: CASSLAGQGNNEQYF

abundance: few
v_gene: TRBV7-9
j_gene: TRBJ1-2
d_gene: NA
CDR3nt: TGTGCCAGCAGCTTAGGCAAAGCTAACTATGGCTACACCTTC
CDR3aa: CASSLGKANYGYTF

abundance: NA
v_gene: TRBV7-2
j_gene: TRBJ1-6
d_gene: NA
CDR3nt: TGTGCCAGCAGCTGGGGCAACTATAATTCACCCCTCCACTTT
CDR3aa: CASSWGNYNSPLHF

abundance: NA
v_gene: TRBV25-1
j_gene: TRBJ1-6
d_gene: NA
CDR3nt: TGTGCCAGCAGTGAAATGGGTGGTTCTAATTCACCCCTCCACTTT
CDR3aa: CASSEMGGSNSPLHF

abundance: NA
v_gene: TRBV20-1
j_gene: TRBJ2-2
d_gene: NA
CDR3nt: TGCAGTGCTAGGCGCCAGATGAACACCGGGGAGCTGTTTTTT
CDR3aa: CSARRQMNTGELFF

abundance: NA
v_gene: TRBV19
j_gene: TRBJ2-1
d_gene: TRBD1
CDR3nt: TGTGCCAGTAAGAGACAGGGGCACAATGAGCAGTTCTTC
CDR3aa: CASKRQGHNEQFF

abundance: NA
v_gene: TRBV27
j_gene: TRBJ2-7
d_gene: NA
CDR3nt: TGTGCCAGCAGTTGCCGAGTGATTCCGGTGCAGGCCATCTACGAGCAGTACTTC
CDR3aa: CASSCRVIPVQAIYEQYF

abundance: NA
v_gene: TRBV20-1
j_gene: TRBJ1-5
d_gene: NA
CDR3nt: TGCAGTGCTAGTTCGAATAGCAATCAGCCCCAGCATTTT
CDR3aa: CSASSNSNQPQHF

abundance: NA
v_gene: TRBV5-4
j_gene: TRBJ1-5
d_gene: NA
CDR3nt: TGTGCCAGCAGCTTGGCCCCCGGGAACCCAAATCAGCCCCAGCATTTT
CDR3aa: CASSLAPGNPNQPQHF

abundance: few
v_gene: TRBV7-8
j_gene: TRBJ2-6
d_gene: TRBD1
CDR3nt: TGTGCCAGCAGCTTAAGACAGGGGGACTCTGGGGCCAACGTCCTGACTTTC
CDR3aa: CASSLRQGDSGANVLTF

abundance: NA
v_gene: TRBV6-2/TRBV6-3
j_gene: TRBJ1-6
d_gene: TRBD1
CDR3nt: TGTGCCAGCAGTCCCGGATCGGGACAGGGTTATTCACCCCTCCACTTT
CDR3aa: CASSPGSGQGYSPLHF

abundance: once
v_gene: TRBV28
j_gene: TRBJ1-6
d_gene: TRBD1
CDR3nt: TGTGCCAGCCGCCCCGGACAGGGCGCGCCGCTCTATAATTCACCCCTCCACTTT
CDR3aa: CASRPGQGAPLYNSPLHF

abundance: NA
v_gene: TRBV27
j_gene: TRBJ2-7
d_gene: NA
CDR3nt: TGTGCCAGCAGAAGGACAGTACTCTACGAGCAGTACTTC
CDR3aa: CASRRTVLYEQYF

abundance: NA
v_gene: TRBV6-1
j_gene: TRBJ1-2
d_gene: NA
CDR3nt: TGTGCCAGCAGTGAAGCGAGTCGGAAGGGTGGCTACACCTTC
CDR3aa: CASSEASRKGGYTF

abundance: NA
v_gene: TRBV20-1
j_gene: TRBJ2-5
d_gene: NA
CDR3nt: TGCAGTGCGCCTTTTTCCGGGGGAGAGACCCAGTACTTC
CDR3aa: CSAPFSGGETQYF

abundance: NA
v_gene: TRBV2
j_gene: TRBJ1-5
d_gene: TRBD1
CDR3nt: TGTGCCAGCAGTCGGGACAGCAAGAATCAGCCCCAGCATTTT
CDR3aa: CASSRDSKNQPQHF

abundance: NA
v_gene: TRBV15
j_gene: TRBJ2-1
d_gene: NA
CDR3nt: TGTGCCTCGGCCGTGGAGGGTCACAATGAGCAGTTCTTC
CDR3aa: CASAVEGHNEQFF

abundance: NA
v_gene: TRBV20-1
j_gene: TRBJ2-3
d_gene: TRBD1
CDR3nt: TGCAGTGCTCCCCCGGACAGGGCGGATACGCAGTATTTT
CDR3aa: CSAPPDRADTQYF

abundance: few
v_gene: TRBV6-5
j_gene: TRBJ1-2
d_gene: TRBD1
CDR3nt: TGTGCCAGCAGTTACGCCTCAGGGGGCGCGGGGGGCTACACCTTC
CDR3aa: CASSYASGGAGGYTF

abundance: few
v_gene: TRBV6-5
j_gene: TRBJ2-5
d_gene: NA
CDR3nt: TGTGCCAGCAGTTACAGTGGTGGCTTCGAGACCCAGTACTTC
CDR3aa: CASSYSGGFETQYF

abundance: NA
v_gene: TRBV7-3
j_gene: TRBJ2-3
d_gene: NA
CDR3nt: TGTGCCAGCAGCTCCCCTCCCGCGGGCACGCAGTATTTT
CDR3aa: CASSSPPAGTQYF

abundance: NA
v_gene: TRBV27
j_gene: TRBJ1-1
d_gene: NA
CDR3nt: TGTGCCAGCAGTGCCCGGGGGAGGAACACTGAAGCTTTCTTT
CDR3aa: CASSARGRNTEAFF

abundance: NA
v_gene: TRBV19
j_gene: TRBJ2-3
d_gene: TRBD2
CDR3nt: TGTGCCAGTAGTATGTCGGGGGGACGAGAGACGCAGTATTTT
CDR3aa: CASSMSGGRETQYF

abundance: NA
v_gene: TRBV6-1
j_gene: TRBJ2-1
d_gene: NA
CDR3nt: TGTGCCAGCACTCCTCGAAACAATGAGCAGTTCTTC
CDR3aa: CASTPRNNEQFF

abundance: NA
v_gene: TRBV10-1
j_gene: TRBJ1-2
d_gene: NA
CDR3nt: TGCGCTCTGGGGGGCTACACCTTC
CDR3aa: CALGGYTF

abundance: NA
v_gene: TRBV19
j_gene: TRBJ1-2
d_gene: NA
CDR3nt: TGTGCCAGTAGTACCTCTACAGAGGGCGGTGGCTACACCTTC
CDR3aa: CASSTSTEGGGYTF

abundance: few
v_gene: TRBV10-1
j_gene: TRBJ2-7
d_gene: TRBD1
CDR3nt: TGCGCCACCCGACTTCCGGGACAGTGCGGATACGAGCAGTACTTC
CDR3aa: CATRLPGQCGYEQYF

abundance: NA
v_gene: TRBV20-1
j_gene: TRBJ1-1
d_gene: TRBD1
CDR3nt: TGCAGTGCTCTGACAGGGGGCATTACTGAAGCTTTCTTT
CDR3aa: CSALTGGITEAFF

abundance: few
v_gene: TRBV6-1
j_gene: TRBJ1-2
d_gene: NA
CDR3nt: TGTGCCAGCACGGGGGGCGCTAACTATGGCTACACCTTC
CDR3aa: CASTGGANYGYTF

abundance: NA
v_gene: TRBV15
j_gene: TRBJ1-4
d_gene: NA
CDR3nt: TGTGCCACCAGCAGAGCTCTAAGGCTACGGGAAAAACTGTTTTTT
CDR3aa: CATSRALRLREKLFF